One and the same sample provided the 10 T cell receptor beta chains below, sequenced in a study of blood T cell repertoires in COVID-19. This table comes from immunoSEQ multiplex PCR, and its TCRdb copy is limited to in-frame clones, with some not included. Among fewer than 200,000 clones listed, over 75% were seen once. The material sequenced was peripheral blood. Receptors were obtained from a woman older than 75 with acute or convalescent COVID-19.

This chain joins TRBV3-1 (or the pseudogene TRBV3-2) and TRBJ2-1, with D possibly being TRBD2 (5 bases). CDR1 and CDR2 from the germline V gene are LGHDT and YNNKEL (reference sequence). The CDR3 is made up of 15 amino acids. V was cut by 3 bases and J by 6 bases, with 15 bases left in between. The CDR3 sequence: CASSHFSGGPNEQFF. CDR3 nucleotides: TGTGCCAGCAGCCATTTCAGTGGAGGCCCCAATGAGCAGTTCTTC.

The chain couples TRBV4-2 to TRBJ2-3, with D possibly matching TRBD2 (6 bases). Germline-derived CDR1 and CDR2 are LGHNA and YNFKEQ. The V end lost 0 bases, the J end lost 4 bases, and 17 bases lay between the germline ends. The CDR3 totals 17 residues. Here the CDR3 DNA reads TGTGCCAGCAGCCAAGAGTGGTCGGCAGGCGGGGCAGATACGCAGTATTTT. Translated, it gives CASSQEWSAGGADTQYF.

The chain is built from TRBV7-7 and TRBJ2-7, with 13 bases fitting TRBD2. The V and J ends lost 4 bases and 7 bases, in that order; junction bases with no gene match: 7. The V gene's germline CDR1 is SSHAT and CDR2 FNYEAQ (reference sequence). The CDR3 spans 15 residues. This chain's CDR3 is CASSYGLAGVGEQYF. The CDR3 nucleotides read TGTGCCAGCAGCTATGGACTAGCGGGAGTGGGGGAGCAGTACTTC.

The V call is TRBV5-8, the J call TRBJ1-2; D might be TRBD1 (5 bases). This CDR3 has 15 residues. Germline CDR1 SGHTS, CDR2 YDEGEE. Trimming stripped 0 bases from V and 4 bases from J, with 13 bases between. Here the CDR3 DNA reads TGTGCCAGCAGCTTGGACGGGGGAGAAGGCTATGGCTACACCTTC. Its translation is CASSLDGGEGYGYTF.

The chain is built from TRBV6-1 and TRBJ1-1, with D possibly TRBD1 on 5 matching bases. Germline CDR1 and CDR2: MNHNS and SASEGT. The V end was cut by 0 bases, the J end by 1 base, with 9 bases between. The CDR3 is 15 amino acids. In DNA form, the CDR3 reads TGTGCCAGCAGTGAAGCAACCGGGGGGAACACTGAAGCTTTCTTT. Translated: CASSEATGGNTEAFF.

This chain joins TRBV12-3 or TRBV12-4 and TRBJ2-7, with TRBD1 matching over 8 bases. CDR3 length: 11 residues. With 4 bases clipped from V and 12 bases from J, the junction kept 5 bases outside the gene matches. The CDR3 protein is CASSYGQGLYF. The CDR3 region has the DNA TGTGCCAGCAGTTACGGACAGGGCTTGTACTTC.

This chain links TRBV19 with TRBJ2-7, with 8 bases identical to TRBD1. Germline CDR1 is LNHDA and CDR2 is SQIVND (reference sequence). The CDR3 covers 16 residues. Losses at the gene ends were 7 bases for V and 2 bases for J; bases not matched to a gene: 13. The CDR3 DNA sequence: TGTGCCAGTACTCTGCGATCCGGGACAGGAGCCTACGAGCAGTACTTC. As protein: CASTLRSGTGAYEQYF.

This chain joins TRBV12-3 or TRBV12-4 and TRBJ1-5; 8 bases are a match to TRBD1. The CDR3 loop spans 13 amino acids. The V and J ends lost 7 bases and 6 bases, in that order; junction bases with no gene match: 5. The CDR3 sequence is CASTRTGGQPQHF. CDR3 coding DNA: TGTGCCAGCACCAGAACAGGGGGTCAGCCCCAGCATTTT.

The chain employs TRBV6-5 and TRBJ1-2; no clear D gene. V was trimmed by 0 bases and J by 0 bases, leaving 8 bases between them. CDR3 length equals 15 residues. The germline gives CDR1 MNHEY, CDR2 SVGAGI. In DNA form, the CDR3 reads TGTGCCAGCAGTTACTCTTATAACACTAACTATGGCTACACCTTC. This translates into CASSYSYNTNYGYTF.

The chain carries TRBV21-1 and TRBJ2-1; the table calls TRBD2, which could not be checked here. TRBV21-1 represents a pseudogene. The CDR3 runs to 16 residues. This CDR3 is CASSKRRGPSYNEQFF. The CDR3 nucleotides read TGTGCCAGCAGCAAACGGAGGGGCCCCTCCTACAATGAGCAGTTCTTC.